A single T cell receptor beta chain is shown here with its context. Antigen specificity is unknown. Libraries were prepared by immunoSEQ multiplex PCR; TCRdb keeps only in-frame clonotypes and omits some of them. The sample includes over a million clones, roughly 96% of them seen just once. This entry is derived from a study of shared clonotypes between healthy human individuals. Study-wide results and caveats: Estimated richness values were generally larger in naive subsets than in memory subsets. Sequencing depth was a factor that was expected to affect clonotype sharing among donors. Rarefaction demonstrated incomplete sorted-subset sequencing despite large depth.

The sequence was collected from a man in his thirties or forties in good health. The source material was naive CD4+ T cells sorted from blood. Subset indicated: CD45RA+ positively selected.

CDR3 DNA: TGTGCCATCCAGTCGATCGGGAATCAGCCCCAGCATTTT. It translates to CAIQSIGNQPQHF. The V and J genes are TRBV28 and TRBJ1-5; no clear D gene. The germline gives CDR1 MDHEN, CDR2 SYDVKM. The V end lost 10 bases, the J end lost 4 bases, and 14 bases lay between the germline ends. The length of the CDR3 is 13 residues. The variable domain in full, with the rest retrieved from reference TRBV28 and TRBJ1-5, is DVKVTQSSRYLVKRTGEKVFLECVQDMDHENMFWYRQDPGLGLRLIYFSYDVKMKEKGDIPEGYSVSREKKERFSLILESASTNQTSMYLCAIQSIGNQPQHFGDGTRLSIL.